These 29 T cell receptor beta chains originate from one sample sequenced in a study of a mutant IDH1 vaccine in newly diagnosed glioma. The sample's time point: week 5, during vaccination. Topical imiquimod accompanied each vaccine dose, which consisted of 300 ug of mutant IDH1 20-mer peptide. Produced via immunoSEQ multiplex PCR; TCRdb's table is partial and in-frame only. This table holds 37,000 or so clones, approximately 83% found once. Their cognate antigens are unknown. The starting material was PBMCs, obtained from a glioma patient whose treatment included an IDH1 peptide vaccine. The receptors stem from a man aged 25 to 40 with glioma.

This clone is a singleton in its sample. The chain carries TRBV18 and TRBJ2-5, with D perhaps TRBD2 (5 bases). The CDR3 sequence is 13 residues long. Trimming cost V 2 bases and J 9 bases, with 13 bases left between them. The germline CDR1 and CDR2 sequences are KGHSH and LQKENI. The CDR3: CASSPETIGAQYF. CDR3 sequence (DNA): TGTGCCAGCTCACCAGAGACAATCGGGGCCCAGTACTTC.

The V gene is TRBV6-1, the J gene TRBJ1-6; D gene unclear. Germline values: CDR1 MNHNS, CDR2 SASEGT. CDR3 size: 11 residues. Trimming shortened V by 6 bases and J by 14 bases, and 11 bases separated the two germline ends. The CDR3 sequence: CASSALRTLHF. CDR3 nucleotide sequence: TGTGCCAGCAGCGCCCTGAGGACCCTCCACTTT.

This clone was detected only once. V usage is TRBV12-5 and J usage is TRBJ2-1; the match to TRBD2 covers 7 bases. V trimming: 3 bases; J trimming: 0 bases; junction bases outside the gene matches: 14. In germline, CDR1 is LGHNT, CDR2 FRNRAP. The CDR3 runs 19 residues. CDR3 DNA: TGTGCTAGTGGTTTAGAAGGACTAGTTCGTTTAGGCTCCTACAATGAGCAGTTCTTC. It translates to CASGLEGLVRLGSYNEQFF.

V gene TRBV30 combines with J gene TRBJ2-3, with 8 nucleotides matching TRBD2. J gave up 4 bases and V 4 bases, and 7 bases lay outside the gene matches. This CDR3 has 14 residues. Germline V gene sequence: CDR1 GTSNPN, CDR2 SVGIG (reference sequence). CDR3 nucleotides: TGTGCCTGGAACACTGCGGGAGGCGCAGATACGCAGTATTTT. Translating it yields CAWNTAGGADTQYF.

The gene calls are TRBV7-9 and TRBJ1-4; D is undetermined. This CDR3 has 16 residues. Trimming left V 1 base short and J 4 bases short, with 13 bases between. In germline, CDR1 is SEHNR, CDR2 FQNEAQ (reference sequence). In nucleotides, the CDR3 is TGTGCCAGCAGCTTAGGTCTGGGTCAGAGTAATGAAAAACTGTTTTTT. This gives the protein CASSLGLGQSNEKLFF.

The CDR3 nucleotides read TGTGCCTGGAGTCTCAGGGCGGAAGCTTTCTTT. This translates into CAWSLRAEAFF. This sequence joins TRBV30 and TRBJ1-1, with D possibly being TRBD1 (5 bases). Trimming removed 2 bases at V and 8 bases at J, with 9 bases between. The CDR3 runs to 11 residues. Germline V gene sequence: CDR1 GTSNPN, CDR2 SVGIG (reference sequence).

The chain recombines TRBV9 with TRBJ1-3; D possibly corresponds to TRBD1 (5 bases). Between the trimmed V and J ends, which lost 2 bases and 0 bases, there was a span of 9 bases. The CDR3 consists of 15 residues. Germline values: CDR1 SGDLS, CDR2 YYNGEE. The CDR3: CASSVDSDSGNTIYF. As DNA, the CDR3 is TGTGCCAGCAGCGTTGACAGTGACTCTGGAAACACCATATATTTT.

This clone came up once. This rearrangement joins TRBV21-1 to TRBJ1-1. TRBV21-1 constitutes a pseudogene. This CDR3 region has 12 residues. The CDR3, as DNA: TGTGCCAGCAGCTCCCCGAACACTGAAGCTTTCTTT. This encodes CASSSPNTEAFF.

The J gene is TRBJ1-2, the V gene TRBV20-1, with no clear D. The CDR3 covers 11 residues. The V and J ends lost 0 bases and 3 bases respectively, with 2 bases between them. Germline loops: CDR1 DFQATT, CDR2 SNEGSKA (reference sequence). The CDR3 bases are TGCAGTGCTAGAGAAGACTATGGCTACACCTTC. Translating it yields CSAREDYGYTF.

The CDR3 nucleotides are TGTGCCAGCAGCCCAATGGGGCTCGAGGGTGGTGAAGCTTTCTTT. Its translation is CASSPMGLEGGEAFF. The chain is built from TRBV7-9 and TRBJ1-1; D is possibly TRBD1 (5 bases). The CDR3 loop spans 15 amino acids. Germline V gives CDR1 SEHNR, CDR2 FQNEAQ (reference sequence). V gave up 5 bases and J gave up 7 bases, with 20 bases separating them.

J is TRBJ2-5 and V is TRBV7-2; D not certain. V was shortened by 1 base and J by 4 bases, with 4 bases between the two germline ends. Germline CDR1 SGHTA, CDR2 FQGNSA. CDR3 length: 12 amino acids. CDR3 nucleotides: TGTGCCAGCAGCTTAGGGCGAGAGACCCAGTACTTC. Its protein is CASSLGRETQYF.

This chain connects TRBV10-2 to TRBJ2-7; unclear D gene. The V and J ends lost 5 bases and 3 bases respectively, with 14 bases between them. CDR1 WSHSY and CDR2 SAAADI come from the germline V gene. CDR3 length equals 14 residues. CDR3: CASSKARDLYEQYF. The CDR3 coding sequence is TGCGCCAGCAGTAAAGCTAGGGATCTCTACGAGCAGTACTTC.

V usage is TRBV7-2 and J usage is TRBJ1-2, with TRBD1 matching over 9 bases. CDR3 length: 15 residues. Germline CDR1 SGHTA, CDR2 FQGNSA. V lost 5 bases, J lost 4 bases, and 8 bases stayed unmatched. The CDR3 coding sequence is TGTGCCAGCAGCACCGGACAGGGGATGAGCTATGGCTACACCTTC. The encoded protein is CASSTGQGMSYGYTF.

By sample fraction, this clone is large (0.1 to 1%). This chain uses TRBV4-3 with TRBJ2-7, with TRBD2 as a possible D gene (5 bases). The CDR3 contains 15 residues. Trimming removed 0 bases at V and 3 bases at J, with 12 bases between. Germline V gene sequence: CDR1 LGHNA, CDR2 YSLEER. The CDR3 is CASSQDGGENYEQYF. As DNA, the CDR3 is TGCGCCAGCAGCCAAGATGGTGGGGAGAACTACGAGCAGTACTTC.

The chain is built from TRBV6-1 and TRBJ1-1, with unresolved D. CDR1 and CDR2 from the germline V gene are MNHNS and SASEGT. V was trimmed by 6 bases and J by 8 bases, leaving 16 bases between them. CDR3 length equals 13 residues. The chain's CDR3 is CASSDGRGWEAFF. CDR3 nucleotides: TGTGCCAGCAGCGACGGGAGAGGCTGGGAAGCTTTCTTT.

The CDR3 reads CATSRGEGPGYGYTF. As DNA, the CDR3 is TGTGCCACCAGCAGAGGAGAGGGGCCTGGCTATGGCTACACCTTC. This chain uses TRBV15 with TRBJ1-2, with D possibly matching TRBD1 (5 bases). Trimming stripped 1 base from V and 4 bases from J, with 13 bases between. Looked up from germline, CDR1 is LNHNV and CDR2 is YYDKDF (reference sequence). CDR3 length: 15 amino acids.

The chain is built from TRBV28 and TRBJ1-6; TRBD1 aligns across 7 bases. The trim removed 5 bases at V and 1 base at J, leaving 5 bases unmatched. Looked up from germline, CDR1 is MDHEN and CDR2 is SYDVKM. This CDR3 contains 16 residues. The CDR3 DNA reads TGTGCCAGCAGTCGACAGGGCCGGTCCTATAATTCACCCCTCCACTTT. Protein sequence: CASSRQGRSYNSPLHF.

The chain has TRBV6-5 and TRBJ1-1; D ambiguous. CDR1 is MNHEY, CDR2 SVGAGI, per germline. There are 15 residues in the CDR3. V gave up 7 bases and J gave up 1 base, with 16 bases separating them. In DNA, the CDR3 is TGTGCCAGCAAGCCCCTTCTTCTGCAGAACACTGAAGCTTTCTTT. It is translated as CASKPLLLQNTEAFF.

The chain is built from TRBV5-1 and TRBJ2-7; 8 positions agree with TRBD1. Germline V lookup: CDR1 SGHRS, CDR2 YFSETQ. V was pared by 5 bases and J by 5 bases, with 9 bases of the junction left unmatched. CDR3 size: 14 residues. DNA of the CDR3: TGCGCCAGCAGTTATTTGGACAGGGACGACGAGCAGTACTTC. Residues: CASSYLDRDDEQYF.

The chain couples TRBV2 to TRBJ2-7, with D possibly matching TRBD2 (5 bases). V was cut by 3 bases and J by 0 bases, with 9 bases left in between. The CDR3 runs 14 residues. CDR1 is SNHLY, CDR2 FYNNEI, per germline. This CDR3 reads CASSERASSYEQYF. CDR3 DNA: TGTGCCAGCAGTGAGCGGGCCAGCTCCTACGAGCAGTACTTC.

J is TRBJ2-2 and V is TRBV5-1; 7 bases are a match to TRBD2. V was clipped by 0 bases and J by 0 bases; unmatched bases: 2. Germline V lookup: CDR1 SGHRS, CDR2 YFSETQ. The CDR3 contains 16 residues. Here the CDR3 DNA reads TGCGCCAGCAGCTTGGTGGCGGGAGCGAACACCGGGGAGCTGTTTTTT. This encodes CASSLVAGANTGELFF.

The chain combines TRBV9 with TRBJ2-2; D may be TRBD1 (6 bases). This CDR3 is built from 14 residues. Trimming took off 5 bases at V and 3 bases at J, with 11 bases between the two ends. Germline lookup yields CDR1 SGDLS and CDR2 YYNGEE. CDR3 in amino acids: CASSGAGDTGELFF. As DNA, the CDR3 is TGTGCCAGCAGTGGGGCAGGGGACACCGGGGAGCTGTTTTTT.

The rearrangement uses TRBV5-1 and TRBJ2-5; D may be TRBD1 (6 bases). The CDR3 has 13 residues. V was pared by 7 bases and J by 5 bases, with 15 bases between. Germline CDR1 is SGHRS and CDR2 is YFSETQ. CDR3 in amino acids: CASGQTGQETQYF. The CDR3 DNA sequence: TGCGCCAGCGGACAGACAGGACAGGAGACCCAGTACTTC.

The chain uses TRBV6-1 and TRBJ2-2; D not resolved. Trimming removed 2 bases at V and 6 bases at J, with 4 bases between. CDR3 length equals 12 residues. Germline V gene data show CDR1 as MNHNS and CDR2 as SASEGT. CDR3 nucleotide sequence: TGTGCCAGCAGTGAATACCCCGGGGAGCTGTTTTTT. It codes for CASSEYPGELFF.

In this sample, this clone turned up a few times. The chain links TRBV10-1 to TRBJ1-5; a possible D gene is TRBD1 (6 bases). The V end lost 11 bases, the J end lost 6 bases, and 20 bases lay between the germline ends. CDR1 and CDR2 from the germline V gene are WNHNN and SYGVQD (reference sequence). The CDR3 is 14 residues long. The CDR3 coding sequence is TGCGCCGGCCGAGAAAGGGGGTTTGGTCAGCCCCAGCATTTT. As protein: CAGRERGFGQPQHF.

The J gene is TRBJ1-2, the V gene TRBV18; 8 bases fit TRBD1. This CDR3 region has 15 residues. V shed 3 bases and J 4 bases; nucleotides not matched to a gene: 7. Per germline, CDR1 KGHSH and CDR2 LQKENI. The CDR3 DNA follows: TGTGCCAGCTCACCGCAGCAGGGGGCACCCTATGGCTACACCTTC. This sequence encodes CASSPQQGAPYGYTF. The variable domain in full, with the rest retrieved from reference TRBV18 and TRBJ1-2, is NAGVMQNPRHLVRRRGQEARLRCSPMKGHSHVYWYRQLPEEGLKFMVYLQKENIIDESGMPKERFSAEFPKEGPSILRIQQVVRGDSAAYFCASSPQQGAPYGYTFGSGTRLTVV.

The chain recombines TRBV15 with TRBJ1-4; no clear D. Germline V gene lookup returns CDR1 LNHNV and CDR2 YYDKDF (reference sequence). The CDR3 totals 13 residues. V was trimmed by 3 bases and J by 2 bases, leaving 4 bases between them. The CDR3 sequence: CATSRGTNEKLFF. Written as DNA, the CDR3 is TGTGCCACCAGCAGGGGCACTAATGAAAAACTGTTTTTT.

This clone was picked up one time. V gene TRBV27 combines with J gene TRBJ2-2, with D hard to call. Germline V gene lookup returns CDR1 MNHEY and CDR2 SMNVEV (reference sequence). CDR3 length: 15 residues. Trimming shortened V by 3 bases and J by 2 bases, and 10 bases separated the two germline ends. As DNA, the CDR3 is TGTGCCAGCAGTTTCAATGGACGTAACACCGGGGAGCTGTTTTTT. Protein: CASSFNGRNTGELFF.

This chain joins TRBV10-3 and TRBJ1-2; TRBD1 matches 7 bases. J gave up 8 bases and V 5 bases, and 11 bases lay outside the gene matches. Germline V gives CDR1 ENHRY, CDR2 SYGVKD. CDR3 size: 14 residues. The CDR3 is CAISTTTGVEGYTF. The DNA of the CDR3 is TGTGCCATCAGTACCACAACAGGGGTAGAAGGCTACACCTTC.